The following is a T cell receptor (beta chain) sequence with its context. Time point in this sample: pretreatment peripheral blood. The data stem from a study of PD-L1 blockade in urothelial cancer. Looking at the study overall: Patients with male sex and bladder-origin urothelial cancer accounted for most of the 29 enrolled. Specimens of blood held a median count of approximately 150,000 T cells.

This CDR3 has 12 residues. V dropped 7 bases and J dropped 7; count of bases not matched to a gene: 4. Looked up from germline, CDR1 is MNHEY and CDR2 is SVGAGI. The assay was immunoSEQ multiplex PCR, and TCRdb's table has in-frame clones only and misses some. In the table there are roughly 55,000 clones, approximately 86% of which are singletons. V and J are TRBV6-5 and TRBJ2-1, with 7 bases aligning to TRBD1. The receptor was isolated from a man between 60 and 75 years old with urothelial cancer. This material consisted of PBMCs, taken around atezolizumab (anti-PD-L1) treatment. The CDR3 sequence is CASNSRGNEQFF. CDR3 DNA sequence: TGTGCCAGCAATTCCAGGGGGAATGAGCAGTTCTTC.